The 23 T cell receptor beta chains below all came from one sample that was sequenced in a study of PD-1 blockade in classical Hodgkin lymphoma. The protocol was immunoSEQ multiplex PCR, while the TCRdb copy is restricted to in-frame clones and leaves out a portion. The profile shows around 17,000 clones, 84% of them singletons. The time point: newly diagnosed, previously untreated cHL patient sample. Sequencing was performed on peripheral blood mononuclear cells (PBMCs). These receptors were collected from a human donor with classical Hodgkin lymphoma.

V gene TRBV19 combines with J gene TRBJ2-2; 13 positions agree with TRBD2. The CDR3 contains 16 residues. Trimming cost V 6 bases and J 5 bases; bases outside gene matches: 6. Germline V gene sequence: CDR1 LNHDA, CDR2 SQIVND (reference sequence). In DNA form, the CDR3 reads TGTGCCAGTAGGCCACTAGCGGGAGGGAGGACCGGGGAGCTGTTTTTT. Translated, it gives CASRPLAGGRTGELFF.

The chain links TRBV2 to TRBJ2-7; 13 bases are a match to TRBD2. Germline values: CDR1 SNHLY, CDR2 FYNNEI. The CDR3 is made up of 16 amino acids. Unmatched junction bases numbered 8, after V lost 7 bases and J lost 2 bases. The CDR3 sequence is CASTTSGRGNAYEQYF. CDR3 nucleotide sequence: TGTGCCAGCACCACTAGCGGGAGGGGGAATGCCTACGAGCAGTACTTC.

The CDR3 is CASRGLAGVSSYNEQFF. The CDR3 DNA sequence: TGTGCCAGCAGGGGACTAGCGGGGGTTAGCTCCTACAATGAGCAGTTCTTC. The genes are TRBV28 and TRBJ2-1; 14 bases agree with TRBD2. The CDR3 contains 17 residues. The V and J ends lost 6 bases and 0 bases, in that order; junction bases with no gene match: 4. CDR1 is MDHEN and CDR2 is SYDVKM in the germline V gene. Complete variable domain (other parts from reference TRBV28 and TRBJ2-1): DVKVTQSSRYLVKRTGEKVFLECVQDMDHENMFWYRQDPGLGLRLIYFSYDVKMKEKGDIPEGYSVSREKKERFSLILESASTNQTSMYLCASRGLAGVSSYNEQFFGPGTRLTVL.

The rearrangement joins TRBV6-5 to TRBJ1-1, with D unresolved. V was pared by 1 base and J by 3 bases, with 9 bases between. Looked up from germline, CDR1 is MNHEY and CDR2 is SVGAGI. The CDR3 has 14 amino acids. This CDR3 is CASSYLGLDTEAFF. Here the CDR3 DNA reads TGTGCCAGCAGTTACTTGGGTCTAGACACTGAAGCTTTCTTT.

The V call is TRBV6-1, the J call TRBJ2-2; no definite D call. Trimming shortened V by 3 bases and J by 3 bases, and 8 bases separated the two germline ends. The length of the CDR3 is 14 residues. In germline, CDR1 is MNHNS, CDR2 SASEGT. The CDR3 bases are TGTGCCAGCAGTGATGCCACACACACCGGGGAGCTGTTTTTT. Its protein product is CASSDATHTGELFF.

This chain joins TRBV5-6 and TRBJ2-3; D uncertain. CDR3 size: 13 residues. The germline V gene encodes CDR1 SGHDT and CDR2 YYEEEE. Trimming took 3 bases from V and 0 from J, leaving 5 bases between them. The CDR3 nucleotides are TGTGCCAGCAGCTCAACAAGCACAGATACGCAGTATTTT. Protein: CASSSTSTDTQYF.

This chain joins TRBV11-2 and TRBJ2-5; D ambiguous. Germline assignment: CDR1 SGHAT and CDR2 FQNNGV. The ends were cut back, 6 bases at V and 1 base at J, with 15 bases in the middle. The CDR3 is 15 residues long. The CDR3 nucleotides read TGTGCCAGCAGTTTAAATCTAGGCTCCCAAGAGACCCAGTACTTC. Translating it yields CASSLNLGSQETQYF. The whole variable domain, filled in from reference TRBV11-2 and TRBJ2-5, reads EAGVAQSPRYKIIEKRQSVAFWCNPISGHATLYWYQQILGQGPKLLIQFQNNGVVDDSQLPKDRFSAERLKGVDSTLKIQPAKLEDSAVYLCASSLNLGSQETQYFGPGTRLLVL.

This clone was seen just once. V is TRBV28 and J is TRBJ1-6; a weak D match, TRBD1 (5 bases). The CDR3 contains 17 residues. Looked up from germline, CDR1 is MDHEN and CDR2 is SYDVKM. Trimming took 6 bases from V and 0 from J, leaving 15 bases between them. CDR3 region: CASRKQEGSSYNSPLHF. DNA for the CDR3: TGTGCCAGCAGAAAACAGGAGGGAAGCTCCTATAATTCACCCCTCCACTTT.

The chain links TRBV5-4 to TRBJ2-1; D may be TRBD2 (6 bases). Trimming shortened V by 0 bases and J by 2 bases, and 12 bases separated the two germline ends. Germline V lookup: CDR1 SGHNT, CDR2 YYREEE (reference sequence). The CDR3 has 16 residues. The CDR3 nucleotides are TGTGCCAGCAGCTTGGGGAGTGGGAGGACCTACAATGAGCAGTTCTTC. This encodes CASSLGSGRTYNEQFF. Variable domain in full (rest from reference TRBV5-4 and TRBJ2-1): ETGVTQSPTHLIKTRGQQVTLRCSSQSGHNTVSWYQQALGQGPQFIFQYYREEENGRGNFPPRFSGLQFPNYSSELNVNALELDDSALYLCASSLGSGRTYNEQFFGPGTRLTVL.

V and J are TRBV28 and TRBJ2-3; 8 positions agree with TRBD2. Germline CDR1 reads MDHEN; CDR2 reads SYDVKM. This CDR3 is 15 amino acids long. V dropped 5 bases and J dropped 2; count of bases not matched to a gene: 6. In nucleotides, the CDR3 is TGTGCCAGCAGTCCAATAGCGGGATACACAGATACGCAGTATTTT. It is translated as CASSPIAGYTDTQYF.

The CDR3 DNA reads TGTGCCAGCAGTTTGGGGGGGAGCAATCAGCCCCAGCATTTT. It yields the protein CASSLGGSNQPQHF. This chain joins TRBV28 and TRBJ1-5; the D gene is possibly TRBD1 (5 bases). CDR1 and CDR2 (germline): MDHEN, SYDVKM. This CDR3 is built from 14 residues. V was trimmed by 3 bases and J by 1 base, leaving 7 bases between them.

The chain has TRBV6-4 and TRBJ1-1; D might be TRBD1 (6 bases). The germline V and J ends were trimmed by 5 bases and 1 base, with 8 bases remaining between them. Germline loops: CDR1 MRHNA, CDR2 SNTAGT. The CDR3 extends over 13 amino acids. CDR3 DNA: TGTGCCAGCAGTCCGGGACAGAACACTGAAGCTTTCTTT. Translated, it gives CASSPGQNTEAFF.

This chain connects TRBV19 to TRBJ2-2, with a weak D call TRBD2 (6 bases). The CDR3 contains 13 residues. In germline, CDR1 is LNHDA, CDR2 SQIVND (reference sequence). V lost 6 bases, J lost 6 bases, and 11 bases lay in between. CDR3 loop: CASSGTVAGELFF. The CDR3 DNA reads as TGTGCCAGTAGCGGGACTGTCGCCGGGGAGCTGTTTTTT.

This chain connects TRBV10-1 to TRBJ1-3; TRBD1 might be the D (5 bases). In germline, CDR1 is WNHNN, CDR2 SYGVQD (reference sequence). Deletions cut 5 bases from V and 0 bases from J, with 8 bases between. This CDR3 has 14 residues. The CDR3 region has the DNA TGCGCCAGCAGTAACAGGATCTCTGGAAACACCATATATTTT. It codes for CASSNRISGNTIYF.

The chain uses TRBV19 and TRBJ1-2, with a possible D match to TRBD1 (5 bases). The length of the CDR3 is 15 residues. Germline V gives CDR1 LNHDA, CDR2 SQIVND (reference sequence). The ends were cut back, 7 bases at V and 7 bases at J, with 22 bases in the middle. This CDR3 is CASTPAGPGDFGYTF. For the CDR3, the DNA is TGTGCCAGTACCCCGGCGGGGCCAGGCGACTTTGGCTACACCTTC.

This chain uses TRBV28 with TRBJ2-1, with D possibly being TRBD1 (8 bases). Germline assignment: CDR1 MDHEN and CDR2 SYDVKM. V was pared by 6 bases and J by 6 bases, with 18 bases between. The CDR3 extends over 15 amino acids. The CDR3: CASSRQGTISNEQFF. In DNA, the CDR3 is TGTGCCAGCAGCCGACAGGGGACTATAAGCAATGAGCAGTTCTTC. Looking up the rest from reference TRBV28 and TRBJ2-1 gives the full variable domain: DVKVTQSSRYLVKRTGEKVFLECVQDMDHENMFWYRQDPGLGLRLIYFSYDVKMKEKGDIPEGYSVSREKKERFSLILESASTNQTSMYLCASSRQGTISNEQFFGPGTRLTVL.

The rearrangement uses TRBV5-1 and TRBJ1-1; 9 bases agree with TRBD1. Unmatched junction bases numbered 8, after V lost 4 bases and J lost 1 base. Germline V gene data show CDR1 as SGHRS and CDR2 as YFSETQ. The CDR3 loop spans 16 amino acids. CDR3 nucleotide sequence: TGCGCCAGCAGCCCCGGACAGGGGAAATGGAACACTGAAGCTTTCTTT. This encodes CASSPGQGKWNTEAFF.

The rearrangement uses TRBV11-2 and TRBJ1-3; no clear D gene. Deletions cut 3 bases from V and 8 bases from J, with 20 bases between. The CDR3 spans 16 residues. The germline gives CDR1 SGHAT, CDR2 FQNNGV. CDR3 DNA: TGTGCCAGCAGCTTCGCCGGGTCCCACCGGGGTTACACCATATATTTT. This sequence encodes CASSFAGSHRGYTIYF.

The chain links TRBV5-1 to TRBJ2-5, with 7 bases fitting TRBD2. Germline V gene sequence: CDR1 SGHRS, CDR2 YFSETQ. With 1 base clipped from V and 3 bases from J, the junction kept 3 bases outside the gene matches. The CDR3 is 14 amino acids. CDR3 bases: TGCGCCAGCAGCTTGAGCGGGGCAGAAGAGACCCAGTACTTC. As protein: CASSLSGAEETQYF.

This clone was picked up a small number of times. V gene TRBV10-3 combines with J gene TRBJ2-3, with 7 bases matching TRBD2. Trimming took 3 bases from V and 2 from J; bases not matched to a gene: 14. Looked up from germline, CDR1 is ENHRY and CDR2 is SYGVKD. CDR3 size: 18 residues. The CDR3 spells CAISDPPREGGDTDTQYF. In nucleotides, the CDR3 is TGTGCCATCAGTGACCCGCCAAGGGAGGGAGGGGACACAGATACGCAGTATTTT.

This sequence joins TRBV4-2 and TRBJ2-5; 7 nucleotides line up with TRBD2. This CDR3 is built from 16 residues. The ends lost 1 base at V and 2 bases at J; junction bases unmatched: 7. CDR1 is LGHNA, CDR2 YNFKEQ, per germline. For the CDR3, the DNA is TGTGCCAGCAGCCAAGGCCCCGCTAGCGGACAAGAGACCCAGTACTTC. It encodes CASSQGPASGQETQYF.

This clone occurred once. The genes are TRBV28 and TRBJ2-7, with 9 bases matching TRBD2. Germline-derived CDR1 and CDR2 are MDHEN and SYDVKM. CDR3 length equals 15 residues. V trimming: 11 bases; J trimming: 5 bases; junction bases outside the gene matches: 16. The CDR3 DNA reads as TGTGCCGCGACAGGATTTAGCGGGAGTATCAACGAGCAGTACTTC. Its translation is CAATGFSGSINEQYF.

CDR3 DNA sequence: TGTGCCAGCAGGAAGGCGGGGGGAGAAACTAACGAGCAGTACTTC. This codes for CASRKAGGETNEQYF. The chain uses TRBV2 and TRBJ2-7, with 8 positions matching TRBD2. Trimming took 6 bases from V and 5 from J; bases not matched to a gene: 12. This CDR3 has 15 amino acids. Germline CDR1 SNHLY, CDR2 FYNNEI.